Listed below are T cell receptor beta chains from one sample, sequenced in a study of cytomegalovirus exposure and HLA in healthy donors. TCRdb's copy holds only in-frame clones and misses some; the assay was immunoSEQ multiplex PCR. The table has under 200,000 clones, just under 80% seen once. Sequencing input: PBMCs. These receptors were collected from a woman aged 45-65 years in good health and CMV-seropositive. Each CDR3 is given with its conserved first and last residue. A D gene is named only where the DNA matches it firmly. Clone size is stated in some rows and not others, as once, few, many or a class when expanded.

cdr3_aa: CASSLTEHATEAFF; cdr3_nt: TGTGCCAGCAGCTTAACAGAGCATGCCACTGAAGCTTTCTTT; d_call: .; cdr3_length: 14; j_call: TRBJ1-1; clone_size: few; v_call: TRBV13
cdr3_aa: CASSFSGAPNTEAFF; cdr3_nt: TGTGCCAGCAGCTTCTCAGGGGCCCCGAACACTGAAGCTTTCTTT; d_call: .; cdr3_length: 15; j_call: TRBJ1-1; clone_size: .; v_call: TRBV5-4
cdr3_aa: CASSPRTSGSPDTQYF; cdr3_nt: TGTGCCAGCTCACCACGGACTAGCGGGAGTCCAGATACGCAGTATTTT; d_call: TRBD2; cdr3_length: 16; j_call: TRBJ2-3; clone_size: .; v_call: TRBV18
cdr3_aa: CASSSWGGLGDTQYF; cdr3_nt: TGTGCCAGCAGCTCCTGGGGGGGTCTGGGAGATACGCAGTATTTT; d_call: TRBD2; cdr3_length: 15; j_call: TRBJ2-3; clone_size: .; v_call: TRBV7-2
cdr3_aa: CASKSGQGNTIYF; cdr3_nt: TGTGCCAGCAAATCTGGACAGGGAAACACCATATATTTT; d_call: .; cdr3_length: 13; j_call: TRBJ1-3; clone_size: .; v_call: TRBV2
cdr3_aa: CASSPPGGVETQYF; cdr3_nt: TGTGCCAGCAGTCCACCCGGCGGGGTGGAGACCCAGTACTTC; d_call: .; cdr3_length: 14; j_call: TRBJ2-5; clone_size: .; v_call: TRBV7-9
cdr3_aa: CASSHPSGTGNTGELFF; cdr3_nt: TGTGCCAGCAGCCACCCGTCCGGGACAGGGAACACCGGGGAGCTGTTTTTT; d_call: TRBD1; cdr3_length: 17; j_call: TRBJ2-2; clone_size: .; v_call: TRBV7-3
cdr3_aa: CASSPTAGVNTEAFF; cdr3_nt: TGTGCCAGCAGTCCCACGGCCGGGGTGAACACTGAAGCTTTCTTT; d_call: .; cdr3_length: 15; j_call: TRBJ1-1; clone_size: .; v_call: TRBV27
cdr3_aa: CASSLGGQPGTDEAFF; cdr3_nt: TGTGCCAGCTCCTTGGGGGGGCAGCCAGGAACTGATGAAGCTTTCTTT; d_call: .; cdr3_length: 16; j_call: TRBJ1-1; clone_size: .; v_call: TRBV18
cdr3_aa: CASTPSPTRSPISGRKETQYF; cdr3_nt: TGTGCCAGCACCCCGTCCCCGACCAGGAGTCCGATTAGCGGGAGAAAAGAGACCCAGTACTTC; d_call: TRBD2; cdr3_length: 21; j_call: TRBJ2-5; clone_size: .; v_call: TRBV27